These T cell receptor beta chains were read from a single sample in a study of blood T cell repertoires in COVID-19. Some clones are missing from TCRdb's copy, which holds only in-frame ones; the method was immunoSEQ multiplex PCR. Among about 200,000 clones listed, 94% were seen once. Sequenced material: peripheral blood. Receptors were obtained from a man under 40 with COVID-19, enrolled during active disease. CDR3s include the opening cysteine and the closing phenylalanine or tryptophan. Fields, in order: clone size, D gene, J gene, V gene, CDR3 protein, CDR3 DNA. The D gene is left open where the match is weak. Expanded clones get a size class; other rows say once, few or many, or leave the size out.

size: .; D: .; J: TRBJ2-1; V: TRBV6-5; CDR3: CASSHTNSYNEQFF; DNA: TGTGCCAGCAGTCACACGAACTCCTACAATGAGCAGTTCTTC
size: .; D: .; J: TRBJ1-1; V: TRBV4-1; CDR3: CASSQGGGASTEAFF; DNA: TGCGCCAGCAGCCAGGGGGGAGGGGCGAGCACTGAAGCTTTCTTT
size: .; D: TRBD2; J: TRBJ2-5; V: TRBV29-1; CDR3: CSVKRLAEVQETQYF; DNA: TGCAGCGTTAAGAGACTAGCGGAGGTGCAAGAGACCCAGTACTTC
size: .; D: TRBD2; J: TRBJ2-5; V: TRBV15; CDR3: CATSRDSGTSGETQYF; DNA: TGTGCCACCAGCAGAGATTCCGGGACTAGCGGGGAGACCCAGTACTTC
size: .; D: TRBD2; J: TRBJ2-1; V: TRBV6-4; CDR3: CASSPGRGASEQFF; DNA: TGTGCCAGCTCGCCAGGGCGGGGGGCTAGTGAGCAGTTCTTC
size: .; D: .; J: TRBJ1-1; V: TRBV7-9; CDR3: CASSLARGNTEAFF; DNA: TGTGCCAGCAGCTTAGCGCGAGGAAACACTGAAGCTTTCTTT
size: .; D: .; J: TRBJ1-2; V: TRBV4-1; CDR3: CASSQAGGGDYGYTF; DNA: TGCGCCAGCAGCCAAGCTGGCGGGGGCGACTATGGCTACACCTTC
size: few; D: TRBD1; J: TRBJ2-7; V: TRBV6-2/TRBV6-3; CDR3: CASSYSRDRPYEQYF; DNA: TGTGCCAGCAGTTACTCTCGGGACAGACCCTACGAGCAGTACTTC
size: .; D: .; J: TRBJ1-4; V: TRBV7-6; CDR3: CASSFGQSGKLFF; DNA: TGTGCCAGCAGCTTTGGACAATCCGGAAAACTGTTTTTT
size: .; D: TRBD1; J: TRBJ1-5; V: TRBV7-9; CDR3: CASSPDRGWGPQHF; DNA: TGTGCCAGCAGCCCAGACAGGGGGTGGGGGCCCCAGCATTTT
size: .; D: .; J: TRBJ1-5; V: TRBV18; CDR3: CASSPLGGAVAQPQHF; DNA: TGTGCCAGCTCACCACTGGGGGGGGCGGTAGCTCAGCCCCAGCATTTT
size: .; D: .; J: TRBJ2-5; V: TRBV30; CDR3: CASSGIGGNQETQYF; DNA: TGTGCCTCGAGTGGTATAGGGGGAAACCAAGAGACCCAGTACTTC
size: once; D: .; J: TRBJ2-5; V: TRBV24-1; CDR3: CATSDNQGVEETQYF; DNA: TGTGCCACCAGTGACAATCAGGGTGTGGAGGAGACCCAGTACTTC
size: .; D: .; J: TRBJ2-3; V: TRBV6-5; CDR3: CASTPLDGDTDTQYF; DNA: TGTGCCAGCACCCCCTTGGACGGGGACACAGATACGCAGTATTTT
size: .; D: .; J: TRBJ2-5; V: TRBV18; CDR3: CASSPQDYKETQYF; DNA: TGTGCCAGCTCACCGCAGGATTACAAAGAGACCCAGTACTTC
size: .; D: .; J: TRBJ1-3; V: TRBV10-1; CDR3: CASSRAGSGNTIYF; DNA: TGCGCCAGCAGCCGCGCGGGCAGTGGAAACACCATATATTTT
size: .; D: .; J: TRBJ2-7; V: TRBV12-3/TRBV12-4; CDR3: CASSFPGGEQYF; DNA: TGTGCCAGCAGTTTTCCGGGTGGCGAGCAGTACTTC
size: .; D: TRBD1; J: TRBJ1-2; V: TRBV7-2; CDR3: CASSLGLDRGYGYTF; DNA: TGTGCCAGCAGCTTAGGGTTGGACAGGGGTTATGGCTACACCTTC
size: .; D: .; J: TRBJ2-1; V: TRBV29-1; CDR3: CSVVVRGSYNEQFF; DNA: TGCAGCGTTGTTGTGCGGGGAAGCTACAATGAGCAGTTCTTC
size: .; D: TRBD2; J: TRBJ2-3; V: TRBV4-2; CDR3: CASSQELAGATDTQYF; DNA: TGTGCCAGCAGCCAAGAACTAGCGGGGGCCACAGATACGCAGTATTTT
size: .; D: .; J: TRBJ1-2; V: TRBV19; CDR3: CASSSEGTHLWGYTF; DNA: TGTGCCAGTAGTTCGGAGGGGACCCACCTATGGGGCTACACCTTC
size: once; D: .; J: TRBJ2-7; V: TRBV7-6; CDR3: CASSLGAGIFSYEQYF; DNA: TGTGCCAGCAGCTTAGGGGCAGGAATATTCTCCTACGAGCAGTACTTC
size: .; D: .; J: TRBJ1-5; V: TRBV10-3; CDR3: CAISENRGGNQPQHF; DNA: TGTGCCATCAGCGAAAACCGGGGGGGCAATCAGCCCCAGCATTTT
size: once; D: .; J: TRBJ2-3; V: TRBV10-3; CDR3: CAIRDSADTQYF; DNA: TGTGCCATCCGGGACTCGGCAGATACGCAGTATTTT
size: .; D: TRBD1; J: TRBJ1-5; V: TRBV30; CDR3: CAWSPDRRGQPQHF; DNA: TGTGCCTGGAGTCCGGACAGGCGCGGTCAGCCCCAGCATTTT
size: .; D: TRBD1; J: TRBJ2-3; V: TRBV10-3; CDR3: CAISEWTGGASTDTQYF; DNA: TGTGCCATCAGTGAGTGGACAGGGGGCGCGTCGACAGATACGCAGTATTTT
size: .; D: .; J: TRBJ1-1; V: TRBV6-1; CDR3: CASSDQGGEGTEAFF; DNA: TGTGCCAGCAGTGACCAAGGGGGGGAGGGCACTGAAGCTTTCTTT
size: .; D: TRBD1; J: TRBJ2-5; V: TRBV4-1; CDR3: CASSHGDRGSSETQYF; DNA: TGCGCCAGCAGCCATGGGGACAGGGGGTCGTCAGAGACCCAGTACTTC
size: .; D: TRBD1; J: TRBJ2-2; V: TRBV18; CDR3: CASSLTGPGGGKTGELFF; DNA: TGTGCCAGCTCACTGACCGGACCAGGGGGCGGCAAGACCGGGGAGCTGTTTTTT
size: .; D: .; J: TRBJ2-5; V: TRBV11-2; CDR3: CASSLFRGMETQYF; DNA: TGTGCCAGCAGCTTATTTCGGGGAATGGAGACCCAGTACTTC
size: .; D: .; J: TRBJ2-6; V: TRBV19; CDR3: CASSIQGSGANVLTF; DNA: TGTGCCAGTAGTATTCAGGGATCTGGGGCCAACGTCCTGACTTTC
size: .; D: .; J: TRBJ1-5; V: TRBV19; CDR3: CASSMSQGFNQPQHF; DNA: TGTGCCAGTAGTATGTCGCAGGGTTTCAATCAGCCCCAGCATTTT
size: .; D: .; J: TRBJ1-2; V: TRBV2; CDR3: CASGELTARNGYTF; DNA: TGTGCCAGCGGGGAATTGACAGCGAGAAATGGCTACACCTTC
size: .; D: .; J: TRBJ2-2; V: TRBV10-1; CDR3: CASSDPSGGRELFF; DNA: TGCGCCAGCAGTGACCCGTCGGGGGGCCGGGAGCTGTTTTTT
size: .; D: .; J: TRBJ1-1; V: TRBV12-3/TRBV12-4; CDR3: CASSFLTEAFF; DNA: TGTGCCAGCAGTTTCCTAACTGAAGCTTTCTTT
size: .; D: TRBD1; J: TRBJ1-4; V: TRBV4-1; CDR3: CASSMTGLSEKLFF; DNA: TGCGCCAGCTCTATGACAGGGCTAAGTGAAAAACTGTTTTTT
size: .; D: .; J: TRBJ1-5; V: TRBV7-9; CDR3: CASSLAGAAQPQHF; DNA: TGTGCCAGCAGCTTAGCAGGGGCGGCTCAGCCCCAGCATTTT
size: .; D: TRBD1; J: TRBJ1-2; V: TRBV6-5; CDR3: CASRAGGRGYGYTF; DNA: TGTGCCAGCAGAGCAGGGGGCCGGGGTTATGGCTACACCTTC
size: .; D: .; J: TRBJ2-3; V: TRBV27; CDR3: CASSSVSSDTQYF; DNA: TGTGCCAGCAGTTCCGTGTCGTCGGATACGCAGTATTTT
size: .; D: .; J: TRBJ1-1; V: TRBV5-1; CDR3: CASSSDLPRAEAFF; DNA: TGCGCCAGCAGCTCGGACCTCCCGCGGGCGGAAGCTTTCTTT
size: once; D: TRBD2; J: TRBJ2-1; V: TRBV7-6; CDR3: CASSHKRGRNNEQFF; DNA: TGTGCCAGCAGCCACAAGCGGGGGCGGAACAATGAGCAGTTCTTC
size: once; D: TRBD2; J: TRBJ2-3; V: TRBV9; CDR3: CASSETSGGTDTQYF; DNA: TGTGCCAGCAGTGAGACTAGCGGGGGCACAGATACGCAGTATTTT
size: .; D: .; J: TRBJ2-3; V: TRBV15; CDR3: CATSRGGLQVVTDTQYF; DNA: TGTGCCACCAGCAGAGGGGGACTCCAAGTGGTCACAGATACGCAGTATTTT
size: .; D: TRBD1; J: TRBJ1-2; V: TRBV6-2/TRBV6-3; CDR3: CASSPRQGGGYTF; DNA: TGTGCCAGCAGTCCCCGACAGGGGGGAGGCTACACCTTC